Sequencing of this T cell receptor (beta chain) was carried out in a study of response to subunit inactivated influenza vaccine. CDR3 length: 19 residues. CDR1 is MGHRA and CDR2 is YSYEKL in the germline V gene. Unmatched junction bases numbered 13, after V lost 0 bases and J lost 2 bases. One entry per CDR3 protein, called by TCRdb with MiXCR from the RT-PCR reads. The sample shows 530,000 or so distinct CDR3 sequences, 25% of them seen only once. This clonotype was obtained from a man aged 45-60 years who received an inactivated influenza vaccine. The specimen was CD4+ T cells sorted from PBMCs, collected 5 days after vaccination. This sequence joins TRBV4-1 and TRBJ2-7; 10 bases align to TRBD2. Here the CDR3 reads CASSQDVRLAGVGTYEQYF. In DNA form, the CDR3 reads TGCGCCAGCAGCCAAGACGTTAGGCTAGCGGGGGTAGGAACCTACGAGCAGTACTTC.